These T cell receptor beta chains were read from a single sample in a study of T cells in Graves' hyperthyroidism and ophthalmopathy. A single record per CDR3 protein comes from TCRdb applying MiXCR to the multiplex PCR reads. The sample contains 130,000 or so distinct CDR3 sequences, roughly a fifth of which appear only once. Input material: blood. The origin of the receptors is a woman in her forties or fifties with Graves' hyperthyroidism that later progressed to Graves' ophthalmopathy. Each CDR3 is given with its conserved first and last residue. A D gene is named only where the DNA matches it firmly. Not every row has a clone size; where given, it reads once, few, many or a size class.

size | D | J | V | CDR3 | DNA
many | TRBD2 | TRBJ2-1 | TRBV11-2 | CASGTSGSSGNEQFF | TGTGCCAGCGGGACTAGCGGGAGCAGCGGCAATGAGCAGTTCTTC
many | TRBD1 | TRBJ1-1 | TRBV6-2/TRBV6-3 | CASSYGTGLTEAFF | TGTGCCAGCAGTTACGGGACAGGGTTAACTGAAGCTTTCTTT
many | - | TRBJ2-3 | TRBV6-6 | CASSSIQGTDTQYF | TGTGCCAGCAGTTCAATCCAGGGCACAGATACGCAGTATTTT
few | - | TRBJ2-2 | TRBV6-1 | CASSERALGAGELFF | TGTGCCAGCAGTGAAAGGGCACTAGGGGCCGGGGAGCTGTTTTTT
- | - | TRBJ2-2 | TRBV18 | CASSPQLGAGELFF | TGTGCCAGCTCACCCCAGTTGGGAGCCGGGGAGCTGTTTTTT
few | TRBD2 | TRBJ2-5 | TRBV9 | CASSVGATSGQETQYF | TGTGCCAGCAGCGTAGGGGCCACTAGCGGCCAAGAGACCCAGTACTTC
few | TRBD1 | TRBJ2-7 | TRBV5-1 | CASSPGDRDRGEQYF | TGCGCCAGCAGCCCGGGGGACAGGGATAGGGGGGAGCAGTACTTC
- | - | TRBJ1-1 | TRBV6-2/TRBV6-3 | CASSYRPVGSAEAFF | TGTGCCAGCAGTTACCGCCCAGTAGGGTCAGCTGAAGCTTTCTTT
many | TRBD1 | TRBJ1-4 | TRBV12-3/TRBV12-4 | CASRYQGVNEKLFF | TGTGCCAGCAGGTATCAGGGGGTCAATGAAAAACTGTTTTTT
many | - | TRBJ1-2 | TRBV20-1 | CSPGVSGDYGYTF | TGCAGTCCCGGAGTCTCCGGGGACTATGGCTACACCTTC
many | TRBD2 | TRBJ2-1 | TRBV11-1 | CASRLSGSARNEQFF | TGTGCCAGCAGGCTTAGCGGGAGTGCTCGGAATGAGCAGTTCTTC
once | TRBD1 | TRBJ2-2 | TRBV3-1 | CASQDRANTGELFF | TGTGCCAGCCAGGACAGGGCCAACACCGGGGAGCTGTTTTTT
many | - | TRBJ2-7 | TRBV4-1 | CASSQEEGAGSHEQYF | TGCGCCAGCAGCCAAGAGGAGGGGGCAGGGTCCCACGAGCAGTACTTC
many | TRBD2 | TRBJ2-3 | TRBV29-1 | CSVVGTSGSTDTQYF | TGCAGCGTTGTGGGGACTAGCGGGAGTACAGATACGCAGTATTTT
many | - | TRBJ2-7 | TRBV5-1 | CASSFRIEAPEQYF | TGCGCCAGCAGCTTCAGGATAGAGGCTCCCGAGCAGTACTTC
many | TRBD1 | TRBJ1-2 | TRBV7-9 | CASSTGGYGYTF | TGTGCCAGCAGCACAGGGGGCTACGGCTACACCTTC
few | - | TRBJ2-1 | TRBV18 | CASSPPRRGIYNEQFF | TGTGCCAGCTCACCACCGAGACGGGGAATCTACAATGAGCAGTTCTTC
- | TRBD1 | TRBJ1-1 | TRBV28 | CASSLRLQGGNTEAFF | TGTGCCAGCAGTTTGCGCCTACAGGGGGGGAACACTGAAGCTTTCTTT
- | - | TRBJ1-5 | TRBV28 | CASSHHFQPQHF | TGTGCCAGCAGCCACCATTTTCAGCCCCAGCATTTT
many | - | TRBJ1-1 | TRBV6-1 | CASSETRGTEAFF | TGTGCCAGCAGTGAAACGAGGGGGACTGAAGCTTTCTTT
few | - | TRBJ2-4 | TRBV7-3 | CASSSGPTSAKNIQYF | TGTGCCAGCAGCTCCGGACCGACGTCGGCCAAAAACATTCAGTACTTC
- | - | TRBJ2-2 | TRBV7-8 | CASSPRWGDTGELFF | TGTGCCAGCAGCCCCCGTTGGGGGGACACCGGGGAGCTGTTTTTT
- | - | TRBJ2-5 | TRBV2 | CASKTTNSQETQYF | TGTGCCAGCAAGACTACAAACTCCCAAGAGACCCAGTACTTC
- | - | TRBJ2-3 | TRBV27 | CTSSLSSRVRADTQYF | TGTACCAGCAGTTTATCAAGCAGGGTTCGGGCAGATACGCAGTATTTT
- | - | TRBJ2-5 | TRBV18 | CASSLGGGAKTQYF | TGTGCCAGCTCCCTTGGGGGGGGCGCGAAGACCCAGTACTTC
few | - | TRBJ1-2 | TRBV5-4 | CASSLDFGQGYYGYTF | TGTGCCAGCAGCTTGGACTTCGGCCAGGGGTACTATGGCTACACCTTC
many | TRBD2 | TRBJ2-1 | TRBV12-3/TRBV12-4 | CASGGLAAYNEQFF | TGTGCCAGCGGAGGCCTAGCGGCCTACAATGAGCAGTTCTTC
many | - | TRBJ1-2 | TRBV27 | CASSRQGPFYGYTF | TGTGCCAGCAGCCGGCAAGGGCCATTCTATGGCTACACCTTC
- | - | TRBJ1-4 | TRBV6-1 | CASSRRGVNEKLFF | TGTGCCAGCAGTAGGAGGGGGGTTAATGAAAAACTGTTTTTT
many | - | TRBJ1-2 | TRBV7-9 | CASSFYSNYGYTF | TGTGCCAGCAGCTTCTACAGTAACTATGGCTACACCTTC
- | TRBD2 | TRBJ2-1 | TRBV5-1 | CASSYLAGPYNEQFF | TGCGCCAGCAGCTATTTAGCGGGTCCGTACAATGAGCAGTTCTTC
- | - | TRBJ1-1 | TRBV3-1 | CASSPFRGGTEAFF | TGTGCCAGCAGTCCCTTTAGGGGAGGTACTGAAGCTTTCTTT
many | - | TRBJ1-1 | TRBV9 | CASSSQMNTEAFF | TGTGCCAGCAGCTCACAGATGAACACTGAAGCTTTCTTT
many | - | TRBJ2-7 | TRBV20-1 | CSASGFVEQYF | TGCAGTGCCTCAGGGTTCGTCGAGCAGTACTTC
many | TRBD2 | TRBJ2-2 | TRBV2 | CASSGTSVNTGELFF | TGTGCCAGCAGTGGGACTAGCGTGAACACCGGGGAGCTGTTTTTT
many | TRBD1 | TRBJ1-4 | TRBV28 | CASSSPGQEWEKLFF | TGTGCCAGCAGTTCCCCGGGACAGGAATGGGAAAAACTGTTTTTT
- | - | TRBJ2-1 | TRBV19 | CASSIGQFSSYNEQFF | TGTGCCAGTAGTATAGGACAGTTTAGCTCCTACAATGAGCAGTTCTTC
many | - | TRBJ2-3 | TRBV5-5 | CASSLFESTDTQYF | TGTGCCAGCAGCTTGTTTGAGTCAACAGATACGCAGTATTTT
few | - | TRBJ1-1 | TRBV6-1 | CASSGWDTEAFF | TGTGCCAGCAGTGGGTGGGACACTGAAGCTTTCTTT
- | - | TRBJ1-2 | TRBV28 | CASSHSRGDGYTF | TGTGCCAGCAGCCACTCGCGAGGGGATGGCTACACCTTC
many | - | TRBJ1-2 | TRBV28 | CASSFGYGYTF | TGTGCCAGCAGCTTTGGGTATGGCTACACCTTC
few | TRBD1 | TRBJ2-7 | TRBV2 | CASTDSGQASYEQYF | TGTGCCAGCACCGACAGCGGACAGGCCTCCTACGAGCAGTACTTC
many | - | TRBJ2-1 | TRBV11-2 | CASSYLRVDNEQFF | TGTGCCAGCAGCTATCTCAGGGTTGACAATGAGCAGTTCTTC
few | - | TRBJ2-1 | TRBV20-1 | CSARGQFEQFF | TGCAGTGCTAGAGGTCAGTTTGAGCAGTTCTTC
many | TRBD1 | TRBJ2-6 | TRBV28 | CASRTGSGANVLTF | TGTGCCAGCCGGACAGGGTCTGGGGCCAACGTCCTGACTTTC
- | TRBD2 | TRBJ2-7 | TRBV6-2/TRBV6-3 | CASRAPGTSGAYEQYF | TGTGCCAGCAGGGCCCCGGGGACTAGCGGGGCCTACGAGCAGTACTTC
many | - | TRBJ2-7 | TRBV7-3 | CASSLNGGHSYEQYF | TGTGCCAGCAGCTTAAATGGTGGACACAGCTACGAGCAGTACTTC
many | - | TRBJ2-3 | TRBV27 | CASTTHGFTDTQYF | TGTGCCAGCACTACCCATGGGTTCACAGATACGCAGTATTTT
many | - | TRBJ1-2 | TRBV30 | CAYGDKVYTF | TGTGCCTACGGGGACAAGGTCTACACCTTC
many | TRBD1 | TRBJ2-7 | TRBV19 | CASRPGQGTYEQYF | TGTGCCAGTAGACCGGGACAGGGGACCTACGAGCAGTACTTC
- | - | TRBJ2-2 | TRBV19 | CASRLEGARPGELFF | TGTGCCAGTAGGTTGGAGGGGGCGCGTCCCGGGGAGCTGTTTTTT
- | - | TRBJ1-4 | TRBV30 | CAWSPGVREKLFF | TGTGCCTGGAGTCCCGGGGTCAGAGAAAAACTGTTTTTT
many | - | TRBJ1-1 | TRBV2 | CASSPTFNTEAFF | TGTGCCAGCAGTCCGACATTTAACACTGAAGCTTTCTTT
many | TRBD1 | TRBJ2-5 | TRBV5-4 | CASSFRDRGQETQYF | TGTGCCAGCAGCTTCCGGGACAGGGGACAAGAGACCCAGTACTTC
few | - | TRBJ2-1 | TRBV7-3 | CASSKSRGNYNEQFF | TGTGCCAGCAGCAAGAGTAGGGGGAACTACAATGAGCAGTTCTTC
many | TRBD2 | TRBJ2-7 | TRBV2 | CASRGTGFGLATYEQYF | TGTGCCAGCAGGGGGACTGGTTTCGGACTAGCGACATACGAGCAGTACTTC
many | - | TRBJ2-1 | TRBV7-3 | CASSSQGSLYNEQFF | TGTGCCAGCAGCTCACAGGGTTCCCTGTACAATGAGCAGTTCTTC